Sequencing of this TCR beta chain was carried out in a study of early T cells in non-severe SARS-CoV-2 infection. Looking at the study overall: Sequencing was performed on bulk RNA from unsorted whole blood, leaving chains unpaired.

Germline CDR1 reads MNHEY; CDR2 reads SMNVEV (reference sequence). The length of the CDR3 is 15 residues. V shed 4 bases, J shed 3 bases, and the junction held 4 bases outside the gene matches. This clonotype was seen a few times. TCRdb fed the 5' RACE reads into MiXCR, producing one record per CDR3 protein. This table holds roughly 75,000 distinct CDR3 sequences, more than 7.5% found once. The receptor was isolated from an adult who was a healthcare worker with PCR-confirmed SARS-CoV-2 infection or an uninfected control (not recorded which). Sequencing was done on a sample of whole blood. V usage is TRBV27 and J usage is TRBJ2-1, with 9 nucleotides matching TRBD1. This CDR3 is CASSSRQGVYNEQFF. For the CDR3, the DNA is TGTGCCAGCAGTTCCCGACAGGGGGTCTACAATGAGCAGTTCTTC.